Reported below is one TCR beta chain. The CDR3 consists of 17 residues. The germline gives CDR1 SGDLS, CDR2 YYNGEE. Germline trimming cut 4 bases from V and 0 bases from J; bases unmatched to any gene: 11. This sample is drawn from a study of brain T cells in children with intractable seizures. Here immunoSEQ multiplex PCR was the method, and the copy in TCRdb shows in-frame clones only, minus some. The sample carries some 76,000 clones, 93% recorded once. The receptor was derived from a boy under two years old with tuberous sclerosis and intractable seizures. This chain links TRBV9 with TRBJ1-1; 8 bases agree with TRBD1. The sample here was peripheral blood, taken at surgery. The DNA for the CDR3 is TGTGCCAGCAGCCCGACAAGGACAGGGCACATGAACACTGAAGCTTTCTTT. Amino acid sequence: CASSPTRTGHMNTEAFF.